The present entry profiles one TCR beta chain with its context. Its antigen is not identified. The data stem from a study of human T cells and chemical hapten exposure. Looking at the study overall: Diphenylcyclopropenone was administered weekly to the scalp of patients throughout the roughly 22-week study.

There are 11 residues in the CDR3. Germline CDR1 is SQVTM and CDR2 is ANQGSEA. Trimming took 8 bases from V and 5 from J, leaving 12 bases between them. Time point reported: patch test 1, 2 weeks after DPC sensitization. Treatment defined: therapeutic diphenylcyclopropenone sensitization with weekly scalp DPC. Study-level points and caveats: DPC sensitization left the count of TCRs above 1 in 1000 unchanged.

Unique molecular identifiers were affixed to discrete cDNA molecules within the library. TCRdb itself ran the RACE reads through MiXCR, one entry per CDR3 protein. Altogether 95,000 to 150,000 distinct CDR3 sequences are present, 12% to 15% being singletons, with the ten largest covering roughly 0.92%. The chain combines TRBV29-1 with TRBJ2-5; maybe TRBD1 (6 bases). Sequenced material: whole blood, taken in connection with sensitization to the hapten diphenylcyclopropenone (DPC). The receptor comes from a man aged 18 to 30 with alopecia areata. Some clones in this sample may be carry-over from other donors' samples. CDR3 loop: CSINRAETQYF. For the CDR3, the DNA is TGCAGCATCAACAGGGCTGAGACCCAGTACTTC.